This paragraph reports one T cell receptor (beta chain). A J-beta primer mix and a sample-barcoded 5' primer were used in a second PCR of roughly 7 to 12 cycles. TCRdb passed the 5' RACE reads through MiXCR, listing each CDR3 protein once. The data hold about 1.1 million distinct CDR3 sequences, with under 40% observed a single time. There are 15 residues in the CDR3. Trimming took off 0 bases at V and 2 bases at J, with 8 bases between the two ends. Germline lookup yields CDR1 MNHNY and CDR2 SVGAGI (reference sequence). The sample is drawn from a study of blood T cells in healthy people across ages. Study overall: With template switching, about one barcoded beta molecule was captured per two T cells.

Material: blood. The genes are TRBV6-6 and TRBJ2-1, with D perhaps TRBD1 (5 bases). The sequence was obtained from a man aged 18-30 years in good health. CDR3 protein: CASSYSGAPYNEQFF. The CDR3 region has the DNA TGTGCCAGCAGTTACTCAGGGGCCCCCTACAATGAGCAGTTCTTC.